This T cell receptor beta chain was recovered during a study of siplizumab effects on memory and regulatory T cells. Points from the study as a whole: Unstimulated subsets captured only a minor fraction of alloreactive clones.

The germline gives CDR1 MNHEY, CDR2 SMNVEV (reference sequence). V dropped 2 bases and J dropped 2; count of bases not matched to a gene: 6. The CDR3 consists of 16 residues. Profiling relied on immunoSEQ multiplex PCR, and the TCRdb table lists in-frame clones only, not all of them. The table includes 55,000 to 70,000 clones, approximately 95% detected once. As regards this clone: Its antigen is unknown.

The clonotype comes from a human donor in good health. Sequenced: CD8+ T cells sorted from blood. This chain uses TRBV27 with TRBJ1-1; TRBD1 matches at 9 bases. In DNA, the CDR3 is TGTGCCAGCAGTTTAGGACCGGGACAGGGAAACACTGAAGCTTTCTTT. It yields the protein CASSLGPGQGNTEAFF.